The entry below gives a single TCR beta chain sequence along with its context. The record originates from a study of blood T cell repertoires in COVID-19. V was cut by 5 bases and J by 6 bases, with 14 bases left in between. There are 14 residues in the CDR3. Germline lookup yields CDR1 SGHNT and CDR2 YYREEE (reference sequence). Here immunoSEQ multiplex PCR was the method, and the copy in TCRdb shows in-frame clones only, minus some. This table holds about 230,000 clones, 89% found once. The material sequenced was PBMCs or T cells enriched from blood (not recorded which). The TCR sequence derives from a woman aged 25 to 39 with acute COVID-19. This chain joins TRBV5-4 and TRBJ2-2; D might be TRBD2 (6 bases). The DNA for the CDR3 is TGTGCCAGCAGTCCTGGGGGGATAGCCGGGGAGCTGTTTTTT. Its protein is CASSPGGIAGELFF. Based on the CDR3 plus reference TRBV5-4 and TRBJ2-2, the full variable domain is ETGVTQSPTHLIKTRGQQVTLRCSSQSGHNTVSWYQQALGQGPQFIFQYYREEENGRGNFPPRFSGLQFPNYSSELNVNALELDDSALYLCASSPGGIAGELFFGEGSRLTVL.